The rows below give T cell receptor beta chains drawn from one sample of a study of CD8 T cells in ankylosing spondylitis. TCRdb fed the 5' RACE reads into MiXCR, producing one record per CDR3 protein. The sample contains about 210,000 distinct CDR3 sequences, 6% to 8.5% of which appear only once. Sequencing was done on a sample of blood, either unsorted or a sorted T cell fraction (not recorded which). Receptor source: a male donor with ankylosing spondylitis. Each CDR3 is given with its conserved first and last residue. Fields, in order: D gene, clone size, V gene, J gene, CDR3 protein, CDR3 DNA. A D gene is named only where the DNA matches it firmly. Size tells how often a clone was seen (once, few, many) or the class of an expanded clone, and some rows leave it out.

>.|many|TRBV9|TRBJ2-1
CASSVEGEARINEQFF
TGTGCCAGCAGCGTTGAGGGGGAGGCCAGGATCAATGAGCAGTTCTTC
>.|many|TRBV4-3|TRBJ2-2
CASSQARGGDTGELFF
TGCGCCAGCAGCCAAGCCCGCGGAGGGGACACCGGGGAGCTGTTTTTT
>TRBD1|few|TRBV7-9|TRBJ1-1
CASSPWTGGTNTEAFF
TGTGCCAGCAGCCCCTGGACAGGGGGGACGAACACTGAAGCTTTCTTT
>.|many|TRBV27|TRBJ2-3
CASSFTGSTDTQYF
TGTGCCAGCAGTTTTACAGGGTCCACAGATACGCAGTATTTT
>TRBD2|many|TRBV9|TRBJ2-1
CASSPRTSSYNEQFF
TGTGCCAGCAGCCCTAGGACTAGCAGCTACAATGAGCAGTTCTTC
>TRBD2|.|TRBV27|TRBJ2-1
CASSHIAGTYNEQFF
TGTGCCAGCAGCCACATAGCGGGAACCTACAATGAGCAGTTCTTC
>TRBD1|.|TRBV7-9|TRBJ2-7
CASSYSRTGTDLYEQYF
TGTGCCAGCAGCTATTCCCGGACCGGGACAGACCTCTACGAGCAGTACTTC
>TRBD2|few|TRBV18|TRBJ2-1
CASSHTSGTYNEQFF
TGTGCCAGCTCCCACACTAGCGGGACCTACAATGAGCAGTTCTTC
>TRBD1|many|TRBV5-1|TRBJ2-7
CASSSTGTYEQYF
TGCGCCAGCAGCTCGACAGGGACCTACGAGCAGTACTTC
>.|.|TRBV7-2|TRBJ1-2
CASSSGPEFFNYGYTF
TGTGCCAGCAGCTCAGGGCCAGAGTTTTTTAACTATGGCTACACCTTC
>.|.|TRBV18|TRBJ1-2
CASSLTARRGANGYTF
TGTGCCAGCTCACTGACGGCCCGAAGAGGGGCAAATGGCTACACCTTC
>TRBD2|.|TRBV4-3|TRBJ2-2
CASSQDNVGLAPGGELFF
TGCGCCAGCAGCCAAGATAATGTGGGACTAGCGCCTGGGGGGGAGCTGTTTTTT
>TRBD2|many|TRBV27|TRBJ2-1
CASSPPGGYSYNEQFF
TGTGCCAGCAGTCCCCCCGGGGGGTACTCCTACAATGAGCAGTTCTTC
>.|many|TRBV13|TRBJ2-1
CASSSGRNSYNEQFF
TGTGCCAGCAGCTCCGGACGAAACTCCTACAATGAGCAGTTCTTC
>.|many|TRBV5-6|TRBJ2-7
CASSLTGLSSQGQYF
TGTGCCAGCAGCTTAACAGGTCTTAGCTCTCAAGGGCAGTACTTC
>.|many|TRBV7-8|TRBJ2-7
CASSFAGSPTYEQYF
TGTGCCAGCAGCTTTGCCGGGTCTCCGACCTACGAGCAGTACTTC
>TRBD2|many|TRBV7-9|TRBJ2-1
CASREREAPLNEQFF
TGTGCCAGCAGAGAGCGGGAGGCCCCTCTGAATGAGCAGTTCTTC
>TRBD1|many|TRBV7-9|TRBJ2-1
CASSPGQGRSNEQFF
TGTGCCAGCAGCCCGGGACAGGGCAGGAGCAATGAGCAGTTCTTC
>.|.|TRBV28|TRBJ2-7
CASSLWDNSYEQYF
TGTGCCAGCAGTTTGTGGGACAATTCCTACGAGCAGTACTTC
>.|.|TRBV20-1|TRBJ2-7
CSARTRSTYEQYF
TGCAGTGCTCGAACTAGGTCTACCTACGAGCAGTACTTC
>.|many|TRBV9|TRBJ2-1
CASSPWPDSYNEQFF
TGTGCCAGCAGCCCATGGCCCGACAGTTACAATGAGCAGTTCTTC
>.|many|TRBV7-9|TRBJ1-4
CASSLRTGGSEKLFF
TGTGCCAGCAGCCTCCGGACTGGGGGCTCTGAAAAACTGTTTTTT
>.|many|TRBV7-9|TRBJ2-1
CASSSPPSDDEQFF
TGTGCCAGCAGCTCCCCCCCTAGCGATGATGAGCAGTTCTTC
>.|few|TRBV7-8|TRBJ2-1
CASSLGPGSNEQFF
TGTGCCAGCAGCTTAGGTCCGGGAAGCAATGAGCAGTTCTTC
>TRBD2|many|TRBV27|TRBJ2-7
CASTPGLAGVHEQYF
TGTGCCAGCACCCCGGGACTAGCGGGAGTACACGAGCAGTACTTC
>.|.|TRBV5-6|TRBJ1-5
CASSLGVMRNQPQHF
TGTGCCAGCAGCTTAGGAGTTATGCGAAATCAGCCCCAGCATTTT
>.|many|TRBV3-1|TRBJ2-7
CASSRDRGDEQYF
TGTGCCAGCAGCCGGGATAGAGGGGACGAGCAGTACTTC
>.|.|TRBV4-2|TRBJ1-2
CASSQDSGPNYGYTF
TGTGCCAGCAGCCAAGATAGTGGACCGAACTATGGCTACACCTTC
>TRBD1|many|TRBV27|TRBJ2-4
CASSWGQGLAKNIQYF
TGTGCCAGCAGTTGGGGACAGGGGCTAGCCAAAAACATTCAGTACTTC